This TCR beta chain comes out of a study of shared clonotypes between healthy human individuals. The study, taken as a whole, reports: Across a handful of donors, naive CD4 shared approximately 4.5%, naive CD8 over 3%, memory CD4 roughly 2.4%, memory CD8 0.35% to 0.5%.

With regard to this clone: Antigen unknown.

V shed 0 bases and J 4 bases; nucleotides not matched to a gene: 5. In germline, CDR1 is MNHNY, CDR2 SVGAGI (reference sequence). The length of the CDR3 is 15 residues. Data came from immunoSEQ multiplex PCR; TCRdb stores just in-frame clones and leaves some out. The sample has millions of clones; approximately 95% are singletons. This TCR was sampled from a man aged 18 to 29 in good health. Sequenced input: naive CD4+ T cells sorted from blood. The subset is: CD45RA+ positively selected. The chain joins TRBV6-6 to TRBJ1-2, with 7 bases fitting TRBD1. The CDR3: CASSYSVTGPYGYTF. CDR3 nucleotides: TGTGCCAGCAGTTACTCAGTGACAGGGCCCTATGGCTACACCTTC.